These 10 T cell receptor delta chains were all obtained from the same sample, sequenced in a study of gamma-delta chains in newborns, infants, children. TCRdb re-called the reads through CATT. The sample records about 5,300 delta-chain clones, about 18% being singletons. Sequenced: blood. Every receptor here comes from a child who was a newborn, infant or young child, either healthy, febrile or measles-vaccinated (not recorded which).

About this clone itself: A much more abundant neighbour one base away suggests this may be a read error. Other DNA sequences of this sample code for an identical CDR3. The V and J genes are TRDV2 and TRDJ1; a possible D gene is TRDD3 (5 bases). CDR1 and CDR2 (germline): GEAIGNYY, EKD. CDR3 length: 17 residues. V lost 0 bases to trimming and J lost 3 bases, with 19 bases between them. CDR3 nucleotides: TGTGCCTGTGACACCGTTGGGGCCGGGGTTCAGGCCGATAAACTCATCTTT. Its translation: CACDTVGAGVQADKLIF.

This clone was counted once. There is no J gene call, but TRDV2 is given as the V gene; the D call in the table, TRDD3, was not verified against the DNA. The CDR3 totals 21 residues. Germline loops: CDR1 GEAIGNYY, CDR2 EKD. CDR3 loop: CACDRITGGYADSWDTRKMFF. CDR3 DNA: TGTGCCTGTGACCGGATTACTGGGGGATACGCCGACTCCTGGGACACCCGAAAGATGTTCTTC.

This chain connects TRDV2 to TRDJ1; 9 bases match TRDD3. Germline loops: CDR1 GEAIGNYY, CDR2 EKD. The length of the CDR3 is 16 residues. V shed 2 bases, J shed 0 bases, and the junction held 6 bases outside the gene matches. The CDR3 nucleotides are TGTGCCTGTGACATCCGGGGGATACTGGACACCGATAAACTCATCTTT. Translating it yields CACDIRGILDTDKLIF.

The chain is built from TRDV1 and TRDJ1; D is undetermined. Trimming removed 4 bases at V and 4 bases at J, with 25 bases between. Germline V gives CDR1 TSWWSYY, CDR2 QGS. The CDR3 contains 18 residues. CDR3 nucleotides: TGTGCTCTTGGGGTGAAAGGGCCAAGAGCCCCATCTGGCGATAAACTCATCTTT. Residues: CALGVKGPRAPSGDKLIF.

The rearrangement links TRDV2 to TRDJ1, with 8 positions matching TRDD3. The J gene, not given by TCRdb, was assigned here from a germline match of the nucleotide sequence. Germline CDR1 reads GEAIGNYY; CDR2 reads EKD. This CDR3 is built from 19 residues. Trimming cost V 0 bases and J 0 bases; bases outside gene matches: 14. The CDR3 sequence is CACDTVHSGGPLYTDKLIF. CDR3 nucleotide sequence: TGTGCCTGTGACACCGTCCATTCTGGGGGACCGTTATACACCGATAAACTCATCTTT.

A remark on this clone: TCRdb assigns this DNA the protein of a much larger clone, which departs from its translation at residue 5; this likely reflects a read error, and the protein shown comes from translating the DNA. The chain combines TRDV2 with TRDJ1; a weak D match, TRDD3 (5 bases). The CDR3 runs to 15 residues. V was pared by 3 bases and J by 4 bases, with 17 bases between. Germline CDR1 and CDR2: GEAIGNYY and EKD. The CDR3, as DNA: TGTGCCTGTGACGCGGTACTGGAGAGGGGCGATAAACTCATCTTT. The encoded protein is CACDAVLERGDKLIF.

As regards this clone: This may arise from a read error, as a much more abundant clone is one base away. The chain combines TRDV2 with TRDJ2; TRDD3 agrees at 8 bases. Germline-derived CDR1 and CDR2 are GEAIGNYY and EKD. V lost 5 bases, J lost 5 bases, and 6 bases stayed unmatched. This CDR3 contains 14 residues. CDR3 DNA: TGTGCCTGTGGCTCCTTGGGGGATACAGCACAACTCTTCTTT. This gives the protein CACGSLGDTAQLFF.

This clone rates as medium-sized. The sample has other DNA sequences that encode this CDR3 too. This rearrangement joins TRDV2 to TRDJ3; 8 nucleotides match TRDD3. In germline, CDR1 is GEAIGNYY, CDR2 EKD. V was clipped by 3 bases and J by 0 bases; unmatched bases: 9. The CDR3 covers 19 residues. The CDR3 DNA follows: TGTGCCTGTGACGTACTGGGGGCGGCGAGCTCCTGGGACACCCGACAGATGTTTTTC. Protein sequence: CACDVLGAASSWDTRQMFF.

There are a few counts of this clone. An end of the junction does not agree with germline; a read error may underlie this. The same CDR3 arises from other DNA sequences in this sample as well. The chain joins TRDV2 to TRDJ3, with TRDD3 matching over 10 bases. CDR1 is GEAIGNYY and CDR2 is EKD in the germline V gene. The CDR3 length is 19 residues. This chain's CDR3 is CACDTVAGDTLWDTRQMFF. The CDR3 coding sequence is TGTGCCTGTGACACCGTTGCGGGGGATACGCTCTGGGACACACGACAGATGTTTTTC.

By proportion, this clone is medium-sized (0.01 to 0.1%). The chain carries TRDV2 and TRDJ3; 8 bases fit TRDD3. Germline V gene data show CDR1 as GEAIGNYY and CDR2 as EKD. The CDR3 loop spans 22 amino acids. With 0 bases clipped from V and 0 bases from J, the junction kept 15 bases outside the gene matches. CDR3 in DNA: TGTGCCTGTGACACCATTACTGGGGGTTACGACCCAAGCTCCTGGGACACCCGACAGATGTTTTTC. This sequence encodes CACDTITGGYDPSSWDTRQMFF.